The source of this T cell receptor beta chain is a study of response to subunit inactivated influenza vaccine. Whole-study findings and limits: Seasonal influenza vaccination, on each occasion, was suggested by the authors to recruit few new T cells.

TCRdb used MiXCR to reprocess the RT-PCR reads, holding one entry per CDR3 protein. The profile shows around 530,000 distinct CDR3 sequences, approximately 12% of them singletons. With regard to this clonotype: The antigen is unknown.

The CDR3 has 13 amino acids. The germline CDR1 and CDR2 sequences are SQVTM and ANQGSEA. J was trimmed by 4 bases and V by 4 bases; bases with no gene match: 6. The V gene is TRBV29-1, the J gene TRBJ1-1, with TRBD1 matching 7 bases. The sequence came from a man aged 50-59 years who received an inactivated influenza vaccine. The sample in question was PBMCs from blood, obtained on the day of vaccination. The CDR3 DNA sequence: TGCAGCGTTGTGAGGGGGCGGAGCACTGAAGCTTTCTTT. It codes for CSVVRGRSTEAFF.